This T cell receptor (beta chain) appears in the sequencing data of a study of T cells in Graves' hyperthyroidism and ophthalmopathy. Findings of the study overall: Clonotypes that were expanded in thyroid above 0.001 mostly appeared in blood too.

RNA transcripts served as the template for amplifying TCR beta CDR3 regions. First-round RT-PCR targeting the TCR CDR3 was performed with the HTBI primer set. TCRdb re-analysed the multiplex PCR reads in MiXCR, keeping a single row per CDR3 protein. The table records 350,000 or so distinct CDR3 sequences, roughly a fifth of them present only once. CDR1 and CDR2 from the germline V gene are MDHEN and SYDVKM. The CDR3 totals 15 residues. The J segment lost 4 bases and the V segment lost 5 bases, leaving 6 bases of the junction unmatched. With a duration under 2 months, the hyperthyroidism was newly diagnosed in patients aged 18 to 65. This clonotype was recorded once. Its antigen is still unknown.

Sequenced: blood. V is TRBV28 and J is TRBJ2-2; 8 bases match TRBD1. This TCR came from a woman aged 50 to 60 with Graves' hyperthyroidism. CDR3 sequence reads: CASSPYRGSTGELFF. CDR3 DNA: TGTGCCAGCAGTCCCTACAGGGGGAGCACCGGGGAGCTGTTTTTT.